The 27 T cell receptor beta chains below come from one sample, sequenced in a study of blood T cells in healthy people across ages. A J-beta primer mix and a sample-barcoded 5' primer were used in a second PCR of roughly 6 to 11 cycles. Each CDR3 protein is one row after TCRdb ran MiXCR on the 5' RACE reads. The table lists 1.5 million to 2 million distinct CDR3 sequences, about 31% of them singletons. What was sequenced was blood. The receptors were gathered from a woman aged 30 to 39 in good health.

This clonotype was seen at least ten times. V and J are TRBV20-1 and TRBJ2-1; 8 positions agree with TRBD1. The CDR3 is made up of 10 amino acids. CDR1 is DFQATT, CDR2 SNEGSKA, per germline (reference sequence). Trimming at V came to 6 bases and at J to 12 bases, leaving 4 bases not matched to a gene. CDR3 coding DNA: TGCAGTGCGGCGGACAGGGTGCAGTTCTTC. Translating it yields CSAADRVQFF.

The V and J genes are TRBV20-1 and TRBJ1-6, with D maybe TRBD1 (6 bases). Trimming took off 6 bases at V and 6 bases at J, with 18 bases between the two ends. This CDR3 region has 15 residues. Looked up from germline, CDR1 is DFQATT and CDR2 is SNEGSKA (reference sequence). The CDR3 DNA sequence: TGCAGTGCAGCCCCCGGGGACAAAATTAATTCACCCCTCCACTTT. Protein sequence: CSAAPGDKINSPLHF.

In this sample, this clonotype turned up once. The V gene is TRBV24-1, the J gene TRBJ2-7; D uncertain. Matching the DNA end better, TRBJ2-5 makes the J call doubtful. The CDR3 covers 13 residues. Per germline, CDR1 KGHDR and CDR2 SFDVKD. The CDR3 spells CATSDYSGETQYF. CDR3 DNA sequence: TGTGCCACCAGTGACTACAGTGGTGAGACCCAGTACTTC.

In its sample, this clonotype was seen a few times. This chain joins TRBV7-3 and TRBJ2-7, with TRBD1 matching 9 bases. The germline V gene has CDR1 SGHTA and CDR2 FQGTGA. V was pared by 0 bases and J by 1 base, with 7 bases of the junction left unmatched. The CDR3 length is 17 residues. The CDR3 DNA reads TGTGCCAGCAGCTTAACAAACAGGGGGCTTTCGTCCTACGAGCAGTACTTC. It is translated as CASSLTNRGLSSYEQYF.

This CDR3 is CASQRSSYEQYF. The CDR3 DNA is TGTGCCAGCCAGAGAAGCTCCTACGAGCAGTACTTC. This chain joins TRBV28 and TRBJ2-7; no definite D call. Trimming stripped 8 bases from V and 0 bases from J, with 8 bases between. The V gene's germline CDR1 is MDHEN and CDR2 SYDVKM. The CDR3 contains 12 residues.

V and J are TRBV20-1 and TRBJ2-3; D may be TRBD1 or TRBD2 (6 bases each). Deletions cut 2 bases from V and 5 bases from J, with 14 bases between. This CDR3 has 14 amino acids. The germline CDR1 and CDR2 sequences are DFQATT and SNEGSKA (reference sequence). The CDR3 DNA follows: TGCAGTGCTAGAAACCCAAAGGGGGGAGATACGCAGTATTTT. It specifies CSARNPKGGDTQYF.

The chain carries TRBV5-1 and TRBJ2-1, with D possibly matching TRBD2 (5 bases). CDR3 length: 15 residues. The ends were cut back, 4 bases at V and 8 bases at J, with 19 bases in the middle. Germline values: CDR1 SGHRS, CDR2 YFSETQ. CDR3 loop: CASSPASPEIHEQFF. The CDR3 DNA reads TGCGCCAGCAGCCCTGCTAGCCCGGAGATCCATGAGCAGTTCTTC. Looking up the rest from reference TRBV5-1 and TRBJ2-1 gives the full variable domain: KAGVTQTPRYLIKTRGQQVTLSCSPISGHRSVSWYQQTPGQGLQFLFEYFSETQRNKGNFPGRFSGRQFSNSRSEMNVSTLELGDSALYLCASSPASPEIHEQFFGPGTRLTVL.

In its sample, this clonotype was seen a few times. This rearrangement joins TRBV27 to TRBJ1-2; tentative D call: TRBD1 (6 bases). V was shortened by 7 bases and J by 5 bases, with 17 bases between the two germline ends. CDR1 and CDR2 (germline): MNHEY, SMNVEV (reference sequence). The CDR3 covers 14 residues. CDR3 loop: CASKRSGTHYGYTF. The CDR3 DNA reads TGTGCCAGCAAGAGATCCGGGACACATTATGGCTACACCTTC.

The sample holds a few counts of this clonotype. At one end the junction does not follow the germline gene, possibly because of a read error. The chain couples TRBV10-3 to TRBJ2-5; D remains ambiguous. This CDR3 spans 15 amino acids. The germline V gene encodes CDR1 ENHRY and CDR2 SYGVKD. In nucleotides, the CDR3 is TGTGCCACCAGTGAGTCTAACGCGGCAGGCGAGACCCAGTACTTC. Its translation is CATSESNAAGETQYF.

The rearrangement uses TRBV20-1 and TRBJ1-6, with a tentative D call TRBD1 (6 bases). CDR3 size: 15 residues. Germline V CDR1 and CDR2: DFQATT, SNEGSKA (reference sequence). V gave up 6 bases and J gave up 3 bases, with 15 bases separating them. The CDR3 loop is CSATRGADYNSPLHF. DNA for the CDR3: TGCAGTGCAACCCGGGGGGCTGACTATAATTCACCCCTCCACTTT.

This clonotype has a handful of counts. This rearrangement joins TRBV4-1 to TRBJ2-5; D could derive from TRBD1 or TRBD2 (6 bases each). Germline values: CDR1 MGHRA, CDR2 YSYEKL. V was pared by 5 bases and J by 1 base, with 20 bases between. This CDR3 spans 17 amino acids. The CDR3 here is CASSGWGRGQSQETQYF. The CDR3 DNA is TGCGCCAGCAGCGGCTGGGGGCGGGGCCAATCCCAAGAGACCCAGTACTTC.

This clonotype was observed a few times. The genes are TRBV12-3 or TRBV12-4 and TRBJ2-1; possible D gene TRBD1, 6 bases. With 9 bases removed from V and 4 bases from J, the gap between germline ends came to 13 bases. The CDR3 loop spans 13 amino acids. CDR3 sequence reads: CASSQTGYNEQFF. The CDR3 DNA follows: TGTGCCAGTTCCCAAACAGGGTACAATGAGCAGTTCTTC.

The CDR3 DNA reads TGTGCCAGCAGCAGTCCGGGACCTAACCACCGCGAGCAGTACTTC. Its translation is CASSSPGPNHREQYF. The chain uses TRBV7-9 and TRBJ2-7; either TRBD1 or TRBD2 may supply D (5 bases each). The CDR3 covers 15 residues. Germline V gene sequence: CDR1 SEHNR, CDR2 FQNEAQ (reference sequence). Deletions cut 5 bases from V and 6 bases from J, with 20 bases between. Variable domain in full (rest from reference TRBV7-9 and TRBJ2-7): DTGVSQNPRHKITKRGQNVTFRCDPISEHNRLYWYRQTLGQGPEFLTYFQNEAQLEKSRLLSDRFSAERPKGSFSTLEIQRTEQGDSAMYLCASSSPGPNHREQYFGPGTRLTVT.

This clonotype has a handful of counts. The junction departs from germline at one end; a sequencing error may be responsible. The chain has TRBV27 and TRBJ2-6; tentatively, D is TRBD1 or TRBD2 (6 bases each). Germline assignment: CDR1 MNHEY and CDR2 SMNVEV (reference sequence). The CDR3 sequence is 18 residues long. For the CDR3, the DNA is TGTGCCAGCAGTTTAAACGCGGCAGGGGATGGCGGGGCCAACGTCCAGACTTTC. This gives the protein CASSLNAAGDGGANVQTF. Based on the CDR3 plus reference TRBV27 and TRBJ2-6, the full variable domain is EAQVTQNPRYLITVTGKKLTVTCSQNMNHEYMSWYRQDPGLGLRQIYYSMNVEVTDKGDVPEGYKVSRKEKRNFPLILESPSPNQTSLYFCASSLNAAGDGGANVQTFGAGSRLTVL.

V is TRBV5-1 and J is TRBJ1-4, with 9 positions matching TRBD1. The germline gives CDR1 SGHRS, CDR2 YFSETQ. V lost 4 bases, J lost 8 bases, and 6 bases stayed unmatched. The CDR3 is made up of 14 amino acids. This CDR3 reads CASSADRGAEKLFF. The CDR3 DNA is TGCGCCAGCAGCGCCGACAGGGGGGCGGAAAAACTGTTTTTT.

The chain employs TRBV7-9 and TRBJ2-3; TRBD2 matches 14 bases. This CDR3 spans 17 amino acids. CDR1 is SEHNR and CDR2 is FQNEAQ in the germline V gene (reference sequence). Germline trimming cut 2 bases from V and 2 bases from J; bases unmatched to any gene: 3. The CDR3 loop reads CASSLRLAGGATDTQYF. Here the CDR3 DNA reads TGTGCCAGCAGCTTACGACTAGCGGGGGGGGCCACAGATACGCAGTATTTT.

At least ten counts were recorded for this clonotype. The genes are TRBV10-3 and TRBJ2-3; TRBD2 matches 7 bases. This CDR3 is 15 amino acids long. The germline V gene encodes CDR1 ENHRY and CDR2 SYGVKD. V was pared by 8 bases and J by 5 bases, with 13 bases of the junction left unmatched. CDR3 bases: TGTGCCATCCGGGTGGGGGGGTATATTGAAGATACGCAGTATTTT. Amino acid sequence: CAIRVGGYIEDTQYF.

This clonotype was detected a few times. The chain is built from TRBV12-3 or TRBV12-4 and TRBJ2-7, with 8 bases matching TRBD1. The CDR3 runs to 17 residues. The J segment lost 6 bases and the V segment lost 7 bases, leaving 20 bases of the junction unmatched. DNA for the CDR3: TGTGCCAGCACCTCAGGGGGCGTCCCGGGAATACGAGGCGAGCAGTACTTC. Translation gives CASTSGGVPGIRGEQYF.

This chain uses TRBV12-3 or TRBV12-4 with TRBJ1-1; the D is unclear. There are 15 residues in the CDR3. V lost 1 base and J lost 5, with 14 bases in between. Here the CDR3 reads CASSLEIRVSTEAFF. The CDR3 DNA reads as TGTGCCAGCAGTTTAGAGATTCGGGTTTCTACTGAAGCTTTCTTT.

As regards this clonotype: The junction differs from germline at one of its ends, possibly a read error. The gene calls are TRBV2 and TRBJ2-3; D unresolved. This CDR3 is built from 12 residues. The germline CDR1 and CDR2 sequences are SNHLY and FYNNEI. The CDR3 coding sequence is TGTGCCAGCAGTGAGGGGTCTTATACGGAGTATTTT. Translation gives CASSEGSYTEYF.

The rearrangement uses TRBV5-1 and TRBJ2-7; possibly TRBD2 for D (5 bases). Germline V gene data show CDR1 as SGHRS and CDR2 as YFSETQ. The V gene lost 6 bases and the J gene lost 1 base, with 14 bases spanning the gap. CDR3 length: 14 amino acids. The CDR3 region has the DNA TGCGCCAGCACCCGGGATTCCTCTTCCTACGAGCAGTACTTC. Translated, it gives CASTRDSSSYEQYF.

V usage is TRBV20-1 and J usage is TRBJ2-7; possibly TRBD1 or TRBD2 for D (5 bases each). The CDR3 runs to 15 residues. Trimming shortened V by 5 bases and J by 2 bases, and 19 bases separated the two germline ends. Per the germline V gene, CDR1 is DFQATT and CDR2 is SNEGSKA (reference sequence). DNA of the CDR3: TGCAGTGCTCTTCTCGGGCCTCAGGGACCCTACGAGCAGTACTTC. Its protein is CSALLGPQGPYEQYF.

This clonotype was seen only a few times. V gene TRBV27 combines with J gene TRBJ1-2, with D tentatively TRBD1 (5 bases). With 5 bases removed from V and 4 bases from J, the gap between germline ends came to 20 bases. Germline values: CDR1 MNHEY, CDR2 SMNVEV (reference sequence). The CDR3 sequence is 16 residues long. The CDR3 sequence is CASSPLGSGRGYGYTF. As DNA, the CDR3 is TGTGCCAGCAGTCCCCTAGGGAGTGGGAGGGGCTATGGCTACACCTTC.

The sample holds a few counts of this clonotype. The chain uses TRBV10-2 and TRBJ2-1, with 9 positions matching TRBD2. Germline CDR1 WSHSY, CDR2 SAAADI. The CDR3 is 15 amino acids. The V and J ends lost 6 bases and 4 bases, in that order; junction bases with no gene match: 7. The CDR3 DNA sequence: TGCGCCAGCAGGGAAGCGGGGGGTACTTACAATGAGCAGTTCTTC. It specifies CASREAGGTYNEQFF.

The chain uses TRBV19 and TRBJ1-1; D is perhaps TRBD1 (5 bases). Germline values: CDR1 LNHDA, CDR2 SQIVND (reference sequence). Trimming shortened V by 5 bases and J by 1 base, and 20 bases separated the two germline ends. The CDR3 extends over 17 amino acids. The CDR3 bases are TGTGCCAGTAGTGGGGGGTTTAGACGGAAACGGAACACTGAAGCTTTCTTT. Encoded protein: CASSGGFRRKRNTEAFF.

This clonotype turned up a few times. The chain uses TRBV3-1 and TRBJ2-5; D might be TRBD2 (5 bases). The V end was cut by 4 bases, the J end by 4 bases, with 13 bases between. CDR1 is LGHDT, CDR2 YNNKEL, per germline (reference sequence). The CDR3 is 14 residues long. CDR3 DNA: TGTGCCAGCAGCCCGAGGGCTAGCAGAGAGACCCAGTACTTC. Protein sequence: CASSPRASRETQYF.

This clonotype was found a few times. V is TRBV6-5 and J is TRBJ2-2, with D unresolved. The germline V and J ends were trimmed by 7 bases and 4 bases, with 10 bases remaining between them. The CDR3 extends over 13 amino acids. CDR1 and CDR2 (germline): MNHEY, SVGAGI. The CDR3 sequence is CASKRSVTGELFF. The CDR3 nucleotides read TGTGCCAGCAAAAGATCAGTCACCGGGGAGCTGTTTTTT.